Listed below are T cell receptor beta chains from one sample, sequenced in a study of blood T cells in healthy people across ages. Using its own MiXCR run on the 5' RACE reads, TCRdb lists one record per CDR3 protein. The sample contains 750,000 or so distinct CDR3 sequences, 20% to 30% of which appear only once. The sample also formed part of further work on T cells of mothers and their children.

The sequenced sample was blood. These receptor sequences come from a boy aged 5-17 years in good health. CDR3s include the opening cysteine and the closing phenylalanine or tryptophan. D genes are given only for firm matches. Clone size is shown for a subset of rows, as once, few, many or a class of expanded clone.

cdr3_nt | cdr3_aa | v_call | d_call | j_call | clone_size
TGTGCCAGCAGCGCCGGGACAGGGGTGTTTGTTGAAGCTTTCTTT | CASSAGTGVFVEAFF | TRBV9 | TRBD1 | TRBJ1-1 | -
TGTGCCAGCACCCAGGGACTAGGGTTCGGCTACGAGCAGTACTTC | CASTQGLGFGYEQYF | TRBV6-6 | TRBD2 | TRBJ2-7 | few
TGCGCCAGCAGCTCATGGGGGCACGAAGAGACCCAGTACTTC | CASSSWGHEETQYF | TRBV5-1 | - | TRBJ2-5 | -
TGTGCCAGCAAGACAACTAGCGGAAACAATGAGCAGTTCTTC | CASKTTSGNNEQFF | TRBV27 | TRBD2 | TRBJ2-1 | -
TGCGCCAGCAGCTTGGCGGGACAGGGAGGAAGGCAAGAGACCCAGTACTTC | CASSLAGQGGRQETQYF | TRBV5-1 | TRBD1 | TRBJ2-5 | -
TGTGCTTCCAGCGAAGGGGCAGGGACTCAGCCCCAGCATTTT | CASSEGAGTQPQHF | TRBV6-2/TRBV6-3 | - | TRBJ1-5 | few
TGCGCTAGCAGCCGAATGGGGGGACAAGAGACCCAGTACTTC | CASSRMGGQETQYF | TRBV7-7 | - | TRBJ2-5 | -
TGTGCCAGCACGTACTCCGGGACGGTATTGGACTTC | CASTYSGTVLDF | TRBV7-8 | - | TRBJ2-5 | -
TGCAGTGCTAGAGATTGGGATGCCGGGGAGCTGTTTTTT | CSARDWDAGELFF | TRBV20-1 | - | TRBJ2-2 | once
TGTGCCAGCAGCCATCTTTCTACTGAGCAGTTCTTC | CASSHLSTEQFF | TRBV7-2 | - | TRBJ2-1 | few